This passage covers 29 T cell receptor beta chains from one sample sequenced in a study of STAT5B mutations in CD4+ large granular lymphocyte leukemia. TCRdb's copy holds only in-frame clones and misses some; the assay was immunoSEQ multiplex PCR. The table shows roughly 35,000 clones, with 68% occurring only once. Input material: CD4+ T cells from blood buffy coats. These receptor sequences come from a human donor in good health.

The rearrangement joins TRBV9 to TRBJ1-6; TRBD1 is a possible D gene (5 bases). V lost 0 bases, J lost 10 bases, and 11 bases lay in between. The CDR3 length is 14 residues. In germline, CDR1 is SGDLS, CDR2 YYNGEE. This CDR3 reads CASSVGPGTSPLHF. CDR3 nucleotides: TGTGCCAGCAGCGTAGGGCCAGGGACGTCACCCCTCCACTTT.

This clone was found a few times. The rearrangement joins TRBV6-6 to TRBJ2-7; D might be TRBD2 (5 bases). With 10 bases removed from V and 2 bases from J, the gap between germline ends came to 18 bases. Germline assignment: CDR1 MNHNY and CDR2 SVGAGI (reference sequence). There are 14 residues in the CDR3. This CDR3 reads CATINPDLTYEQYF. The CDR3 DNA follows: TGTGCCACCATAAACCCGGACTTAACCTACGAGCAGTACTTC.

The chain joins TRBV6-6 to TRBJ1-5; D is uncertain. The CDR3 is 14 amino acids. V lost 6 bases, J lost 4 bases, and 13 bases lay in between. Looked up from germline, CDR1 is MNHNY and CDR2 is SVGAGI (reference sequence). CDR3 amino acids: CASSPRSENQPQHF. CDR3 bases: TGTGCCAGCAGCCCCAGGTCAGAGAATCAGCCCCAGCATTTT.

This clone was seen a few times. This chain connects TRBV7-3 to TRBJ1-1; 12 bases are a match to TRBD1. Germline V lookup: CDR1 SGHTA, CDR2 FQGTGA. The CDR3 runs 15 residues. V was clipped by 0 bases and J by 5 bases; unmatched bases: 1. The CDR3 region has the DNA TGTGCCAGCAGCTTAACGGGACAGGGGGCGACTGAAGCTTTCTTT. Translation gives CASSLTGQGATEAFF.

CDR3 residues: CASSLLAGGPETQYF. Written as DNA, the CDR3 is TGTGCCAGCAGCTTACTAGCGGGGGGGCCAGAGACCCAGTACTTC. The chain combines TRBV7-9 with TRBJ2-5, with 12 bases lining up with TRBD2. V was pared by 2 bases and J by 4 bases, with 2 bases of the junction left unmatched. Germline V gene data show CDR1 as SEHNR and CDR2 as FQNEAQ (reference sequence). CDR3 size: 15 residues.

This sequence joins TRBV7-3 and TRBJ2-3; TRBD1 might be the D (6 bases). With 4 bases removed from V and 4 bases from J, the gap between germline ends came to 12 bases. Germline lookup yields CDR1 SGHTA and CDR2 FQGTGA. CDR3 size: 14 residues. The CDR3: CASSSLGGPDTQYF. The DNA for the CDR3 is TGTGCCAGCAGCTCACTAGGGGGTCCAGATACGCAGTATTTT.

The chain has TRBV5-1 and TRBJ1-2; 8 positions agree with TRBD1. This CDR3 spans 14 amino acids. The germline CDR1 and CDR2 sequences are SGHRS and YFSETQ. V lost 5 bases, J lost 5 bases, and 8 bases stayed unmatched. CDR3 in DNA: TGCGCCAGCAGAGAAACAGGGGGGAGGTATGGCTACACCTTC. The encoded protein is CASRETGGRYGYTF. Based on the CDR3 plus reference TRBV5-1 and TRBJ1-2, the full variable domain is KAGVTQTPRYLIKTRGQQVTLSCSPISGHRSVSWYQQTPGQGLQFLFEYFSETQRNKGNFPGRFSGRQFSNSRSEMNVSTLELGDSALYLCASRETGGRYGYTFGSGTRLTVV.

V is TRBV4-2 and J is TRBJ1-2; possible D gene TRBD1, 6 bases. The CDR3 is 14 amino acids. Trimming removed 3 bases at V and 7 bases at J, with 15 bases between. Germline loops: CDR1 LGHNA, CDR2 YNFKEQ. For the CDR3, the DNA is TGTGCCAGCAGCCAGACGACAGGACCCCTTGGCTACACCTTC. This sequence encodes CASSQTTGPLGYTF.

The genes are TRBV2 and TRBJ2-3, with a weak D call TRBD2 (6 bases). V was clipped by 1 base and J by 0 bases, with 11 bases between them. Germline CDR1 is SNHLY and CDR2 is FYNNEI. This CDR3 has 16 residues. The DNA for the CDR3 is TGTGCCAGCAGTGAAGTCGGGACTTCTAGCACAGATACGCAGTATTTT. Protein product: CASSEVGTSSTDTQYF.

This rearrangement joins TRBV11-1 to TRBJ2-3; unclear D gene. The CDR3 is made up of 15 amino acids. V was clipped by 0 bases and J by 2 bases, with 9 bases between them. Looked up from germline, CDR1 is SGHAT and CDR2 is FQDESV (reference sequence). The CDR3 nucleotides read TGTGCCAGCAGCTTAGCCGCCCACACCACAGATACGCAGTATTTT. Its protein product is CASSLAAHTTDTQYF.

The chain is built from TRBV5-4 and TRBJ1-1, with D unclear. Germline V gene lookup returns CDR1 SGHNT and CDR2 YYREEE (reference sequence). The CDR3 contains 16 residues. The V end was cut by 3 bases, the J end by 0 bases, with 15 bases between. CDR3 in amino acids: CASSSNLGYMNTEAFF. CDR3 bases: TGTGCCAGCAGCTCCAACCTCGGGTATATGAACACTGAAGCTTTCTTT.

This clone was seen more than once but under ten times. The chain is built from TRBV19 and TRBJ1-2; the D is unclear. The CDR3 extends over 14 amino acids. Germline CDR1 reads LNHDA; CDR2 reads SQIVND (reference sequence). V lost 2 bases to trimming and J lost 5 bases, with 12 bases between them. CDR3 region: CASSISAGGYGYTF. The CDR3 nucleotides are TGTGCCAGTAGTATATCCGCCGGAGGATATGGCTACACCTTC.

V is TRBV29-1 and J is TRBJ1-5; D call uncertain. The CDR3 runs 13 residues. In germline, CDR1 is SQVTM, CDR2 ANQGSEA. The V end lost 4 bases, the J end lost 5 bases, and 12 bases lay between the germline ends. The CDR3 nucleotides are TGCAGCGTTGCGGATACAGCATATCAGCCCCAGCATTTT. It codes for CSVADTAYQPQHF.

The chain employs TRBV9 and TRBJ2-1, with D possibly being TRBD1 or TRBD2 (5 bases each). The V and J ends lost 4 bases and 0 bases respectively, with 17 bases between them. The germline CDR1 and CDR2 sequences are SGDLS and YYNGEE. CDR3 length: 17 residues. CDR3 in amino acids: CASSLFSGPSSYNEQFF. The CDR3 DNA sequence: TGTGCCAGCAGCTTGTTCTCGGGACCGAGCTCCTACAATGAGCAGTTCTTC. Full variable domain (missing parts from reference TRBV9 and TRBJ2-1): DSGVTQTPKHLITATGQRVTLRCSPRSGDLSVYWYQQSLDQGLQFLIQYYNGEERAKGNILERFSAQQFPDLHSELNLSSLELGDSALYFCASSLFSGPSSYNEQFFGPGTRLTVL.

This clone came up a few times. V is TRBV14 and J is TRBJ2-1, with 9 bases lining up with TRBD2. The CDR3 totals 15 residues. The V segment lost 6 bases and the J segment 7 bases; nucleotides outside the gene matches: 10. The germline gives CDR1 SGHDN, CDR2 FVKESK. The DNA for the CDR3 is TGTGCCAGCAGTCGGATGGCGGGGGGGCTGAATGAGCAGTTCTTC. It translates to CASSRMAGGLNEQFF. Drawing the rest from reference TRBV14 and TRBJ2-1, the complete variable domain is EAGVTQFPSHSVIEKGQTVTLRCDPISGHDNLYWYRRVMGKEIKFLLHFVKESKQDESGMPNNRFLAERTGGTYSTLKVQPAELEDSGVYFCASSRMAGGLNEQFFGPGTRLTVL.

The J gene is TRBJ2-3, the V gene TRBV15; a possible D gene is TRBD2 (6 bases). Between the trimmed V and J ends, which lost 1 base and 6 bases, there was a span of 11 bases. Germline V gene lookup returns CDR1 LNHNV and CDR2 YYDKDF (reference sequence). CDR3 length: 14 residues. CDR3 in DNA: TGTGCCACCAGCAGAGCGGGCGGGGTGGATACGCAGTATTTT. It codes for CATSRAGGVDTQYF.

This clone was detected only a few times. Here the CDR3 reads CSVWAGSTEAFF. Written as DNA, the CDR3 is TGCAGCGTTTGGGCGGGGTCCACTGAAGCTTTCTTT. The chain combines TRBV29-1 with TRBJ1-1; D remains ambiguous. CDR1 is SQVTM and CDR2 is ANQGSEA in the germline V gene. The CDR3 loop spans 12 amino acids. With 5 bases removed from V and 4 bases from J, the gap between germline ends came to 11 bases.

DNA for the CDR3: TGTGCCAGCAGCATCCAAGGGAATTCACCCCTCCACTTT. This sequence encodes CASSIQGNSPLHF. The rearrangement joins TRBV7-9 to TRBJ1-6; no reliable D call. The germline gives CDR1 SEHNR, CDR2 FQNEAQ (reference sequence). This CDR3 is built from 13 residues. V lost 5 bases, J lost 7 bases, and 9 bases lay in between.

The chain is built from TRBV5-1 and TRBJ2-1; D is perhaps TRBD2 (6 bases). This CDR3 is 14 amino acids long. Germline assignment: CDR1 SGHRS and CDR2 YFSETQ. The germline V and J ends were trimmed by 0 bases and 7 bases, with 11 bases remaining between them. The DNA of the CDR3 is TGCGCCAGCAGCTTGGCAGGGAGGTGGAATGAGCAGTTCTTC. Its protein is CASSLAGRWNEQFF.

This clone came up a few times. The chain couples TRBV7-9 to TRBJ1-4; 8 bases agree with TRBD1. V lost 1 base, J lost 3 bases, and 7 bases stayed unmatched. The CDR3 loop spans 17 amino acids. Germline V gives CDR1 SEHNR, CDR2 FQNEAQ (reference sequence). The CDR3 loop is CASSLGEGQGANEKLFF. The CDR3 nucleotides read TGTGCCAGCAGCTTAGGGGAAGGACAGGGCGCTAATGAAAAACTGTTTTTT. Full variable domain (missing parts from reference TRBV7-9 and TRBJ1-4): DTGVSQNPRHKITKRGQNVTFRCDPISEHNRLYWYRQTLGQGPEFLTYFQNEAQLEKSRLLSDRFSAERPKGSFSTLEIQRTEQGDSAMYLCASSLGEGQGANEKLFFGSGTQLSVL.

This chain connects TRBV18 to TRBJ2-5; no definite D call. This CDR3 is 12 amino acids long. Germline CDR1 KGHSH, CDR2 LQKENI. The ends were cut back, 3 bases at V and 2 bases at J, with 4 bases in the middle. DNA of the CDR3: TGTGCCAGCTCACCGATGCAAGAGACCCAGTACTTC. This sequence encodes CASSPMQETQYF.

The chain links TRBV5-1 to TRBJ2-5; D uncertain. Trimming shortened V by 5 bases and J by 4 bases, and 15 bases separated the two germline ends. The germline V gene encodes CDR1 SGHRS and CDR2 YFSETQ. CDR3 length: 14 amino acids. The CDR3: CASSSGFRAETQYF. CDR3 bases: TGCGCCAGCAGTTCTGGCTTCCGAGCAGAGACCCAGTACTTC.

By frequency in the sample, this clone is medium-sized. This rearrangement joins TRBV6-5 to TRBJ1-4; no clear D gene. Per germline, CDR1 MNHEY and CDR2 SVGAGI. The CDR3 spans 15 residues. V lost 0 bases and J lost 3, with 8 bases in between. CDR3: CASSYSGSPNEKLFF. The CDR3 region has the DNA TGTGCCAGCAGTTACTCAGGCAGTCCTAATGAAAAACTGTTTTTT.

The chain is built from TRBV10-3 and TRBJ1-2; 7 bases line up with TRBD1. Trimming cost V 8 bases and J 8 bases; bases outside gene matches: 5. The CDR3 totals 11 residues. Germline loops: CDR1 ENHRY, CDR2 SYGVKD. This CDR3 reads CAIEGAGGYTF. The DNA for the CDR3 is TGTGCCATCGAGGGGGCTGGAGGCTACACCTTC.

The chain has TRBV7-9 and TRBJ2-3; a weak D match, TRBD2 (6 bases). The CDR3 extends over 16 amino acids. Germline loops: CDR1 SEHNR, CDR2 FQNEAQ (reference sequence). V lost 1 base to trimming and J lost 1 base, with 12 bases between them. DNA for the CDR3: TGTGCCAGCAGCTTAGGGGCTAGCGTGGGCACAGATACGCAGTATTTT. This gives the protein CASSLGASVGTDTQYF.

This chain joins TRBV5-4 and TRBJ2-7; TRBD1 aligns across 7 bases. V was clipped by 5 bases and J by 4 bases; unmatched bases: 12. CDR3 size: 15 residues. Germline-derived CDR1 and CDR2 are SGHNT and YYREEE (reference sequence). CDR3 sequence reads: CASSSRQGWSYEQYF. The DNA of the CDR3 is TGTGCCAGCAGTTCTCGACAGGGATGGTCATACGAGCAGTACTTC.

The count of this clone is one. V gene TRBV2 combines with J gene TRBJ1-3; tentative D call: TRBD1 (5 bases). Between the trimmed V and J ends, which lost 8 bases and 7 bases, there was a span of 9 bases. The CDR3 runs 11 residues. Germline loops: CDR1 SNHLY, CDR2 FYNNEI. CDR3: CASGAGNTIYF. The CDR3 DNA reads TGTGCCAGCGGAGCAGGGAACACCATATATTTT.

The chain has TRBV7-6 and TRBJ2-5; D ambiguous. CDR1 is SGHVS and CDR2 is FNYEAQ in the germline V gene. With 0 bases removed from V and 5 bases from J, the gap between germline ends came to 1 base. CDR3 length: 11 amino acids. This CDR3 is CASSLAETQYF. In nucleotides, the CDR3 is TGTGCCAGCAGCTTAGCTGAGACCCAGTACTTC.

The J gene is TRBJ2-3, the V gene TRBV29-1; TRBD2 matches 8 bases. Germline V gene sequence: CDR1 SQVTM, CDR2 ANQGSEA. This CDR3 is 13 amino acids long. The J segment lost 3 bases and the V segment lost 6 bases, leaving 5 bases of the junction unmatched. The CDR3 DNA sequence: TGCAGCGTCACGCGGGGGGCAACAGATACGCAGTATTTT. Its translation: CSVTRGATDTQYF.